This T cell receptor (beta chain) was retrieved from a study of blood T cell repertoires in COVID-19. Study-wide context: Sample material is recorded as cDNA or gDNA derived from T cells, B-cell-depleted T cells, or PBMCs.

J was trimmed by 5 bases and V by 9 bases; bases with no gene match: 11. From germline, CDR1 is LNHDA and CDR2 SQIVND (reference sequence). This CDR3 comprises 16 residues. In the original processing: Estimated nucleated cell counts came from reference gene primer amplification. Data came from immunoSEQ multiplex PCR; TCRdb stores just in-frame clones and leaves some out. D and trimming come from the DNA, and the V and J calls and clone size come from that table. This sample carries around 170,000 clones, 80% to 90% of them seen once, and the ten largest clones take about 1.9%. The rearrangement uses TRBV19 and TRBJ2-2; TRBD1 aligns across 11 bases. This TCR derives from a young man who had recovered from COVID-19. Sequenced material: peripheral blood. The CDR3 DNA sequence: TGTGCCAGCCGGACAGGGGGCAATGTATTAACCGGGGAGCTGTTTTTT. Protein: CASRTGGNVLTGELFF. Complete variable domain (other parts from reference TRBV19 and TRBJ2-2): DGGITQSPKYLFRKEGQNVTLSCEQNLNHDAMYWYRQDPGQGLRLIYYSQIVNDFQKGDIAEGYSVSREKKESFPLTVTSAQKNPTAFYLCASRTGGNVLTGELFFGEGSRLTVL.